This T cell receptor beta chain was found in a study of OX40 agonist ivuxolimab in advanced cancers. Turning to the study itself: Patients were given ivuxolimab, an antibody that agonizes OX40 (CD134). It was permissible to have had prior anti-PD-1, anti-PD-L1 or anti-CTLA-4 therapy, and around 40% had some. Study results and limitations: It was not determined which antigens were specifically recognized by the peripheral T cells that had undergone clonal expansion.

A word on this clone: Its antigen is as yet unknown.

The method was immunoSEQ multiplex PCR; TCRdb's version includes in-frame clones alone and lacks a portion of them. Here the sample spans 90,000 or so clones, approximately 89% being singletons. Patients were ruled out by autoimmune disease history or systemic immunosuppression. CDR1 and CDR2 from the germline V gene are ENHRY and SYGVKD. V dropped 2 bases and J dropped 6; count of bases not matched to a gene: 4. This CDR3 comprises 14 residues. The V and J genes are TRBV10-3 and TRBJ1-5; 7 nucleotides align to TRBD1. The clonotype was recovered from an adult with an advanced solid tumor such as melanoma, head and neck, liver or kidney cancer. This specimen was CD4+ or CD8+ T cells sorted from blood, taken in a trial of the OX40 agonist ivuxolimab. The CDR3 protein is CAISEGGGGQPQHF. The DNA for the CDR3 is TGTGCCATCAGTGAGGGAGGGGGCGGTCAGCCCCAGCATTTT.